Below, 6 T cell receptor beta chains from the same sample are listed, as sequenced in a study of cytomegalovirus exposure and HLA in healthy donors. PCR amplification relied on 60 Vbeta primers (plus 13 Jbeta primers). Sequencing used immunoSEQ multiplex PCR; TCRdb keeps in-frame clones, though not all of them. There are 130,000 or so clones in the sample; 65% to 80% occur only once, and around 3.6% lies in the top ten. The sequencing sample was made of PBMCs. Receptor source: a man aged 30-40 years in good health and CMV-seronegative.

This chain uses TRBV27 with TRBJ1-6; 9 nucleotides line up with TRBD1. With V trimmed by 3 bases and J by 12 bases, 9 bases remained unmatched. The CDR3 spans 15 residues. The V gene's germline CDR1 is MNHEY and CDR2 SMNVEV (reference sequence). The CDR3, as DNA: TGTGCCAGCAGTTTTGGGGGGACAGGGAATAGACCCCTCCACTTT. Its protein is CASSFGGTGNRPLHF.

This clone was seen once. The CDR3 spells CAWSLRRSSGNTIYF. CDR3 DNA: TGTGCCTGGAGTCTCCGTCGCAGCTCTGGAAACACCATATATTTT. This rearrangement joins TRBV30 to TRBJ1-3; D remains ambiguous. Trimming left V 2 bases short and J 0 bases short, with 11 bases between. The V gene's germline CDR1 is GTSNPN and CDR2 SVGIG (reference sequence). The CDR3 covers 15 residues.

The rearrangement uses TRBV11-2 and TRBJ2-3; TRBD2 is a possible D gene (7 bases). The CDR3 totals 17 residues. Trimming cost V 8 bases and J 5 bases, with 26 bases left between them. Germline lookup yields CDR1 SGHAT and CDR2 FQNNGV. The CDR3 DNA reads as TGTGCCAGCGCCACAGTTAGGGGGAGGGCCTGGAGAGATACGCAGTATTTT. It is translated as CASATVRGRAWRDTQYF.

This sequence joins TRBV30 and TRBJ2-3; the match to TRBD1 covers 8 bases. Germline values: CDR1 GTSNPN, CDR2 SVGIG (reference sequence). V shed 8 bases and J 0 bases; nucleotides not matched to a gene: 1. The CDR3 loop spans 12 amino acids. CDR3 region: CAQGASTDTQYF. CDR3 coding DNA: TGTGCCCAGGGGGCTAGCACAGATACGCAGTATTTT.

This clone was counted only a few times. The chain combines TRBV10-2 with TRBJ2-7, with 7 bases aligning to TRBD1. This CDR3 spans 14 amino acids. V dropped 7 bases and J dropped 2; count of bases not matched to a gene: 8. CDR1 and CDR2 (germline): WSHSY, SAAADI. CDR3 sequence reads: CASTRDSGAYEQYF. DNA of the CDR3: TGCGCCAGCACCCGGGACAGTGGGGCCTACGAGCAGTACTTC.

The chain uses TRBV27 and TRBJ2-3; TRBD1 aligns across 10 bases. The V gene's germline CDR1 is MNHEY and CDR2 SMNVEV (reference sequence). This CDR3 contains 15 residues. The trim removed 7 bases at V and 4 bases at J, leaving 8 bases unmatched. CDR3 in amino acids: CASTQYGTGADTQYF. The CDR3 nucleotides are TGTGCCAGCACACAATACGGGACAGGGGCAGATACGCAGTATTTT.